This TCR beta chain is from a study of CD8 T cells in Susac syndrome. Points on this clonotype: Its antigen is currently unknown.

Sequencing of TCR beta was undertaken in CD8+ and CD4+ T cells derived from blood. Negative isolation was used for CD8+ and CD4+ T cells, and FACS enrichment was applied to TEMRA cells. Per the germline V gene, CDR1 is MNHEY and CDR2 is SVGEGT. The CDR3 covers 14 residues. V lost 11 bases and J lost 4, with 19 bases in between. RNA totalling roughly 0.5 to 1 ug underwent reverse transcription with random hexamers. With immunoSEQ multiplex PCR, TCR beta CDR3 was amplified across 54 Vbeta and 13 Jbeta. TCRdb processed the immunoSEQ multiplex PCR reads anew with MiXCR; each CDR3 protein has one entry. The repertoire holds over 150,000 distinct CDR3 sequences, roughly 92% seen once, with 0.09% to 0.1% in the top ten. Overall study results and limits: The study admitted that it had a relatively small number of individuals in its TCR sequencing and HLA analysis.

Sequencing was performed on CD4+ T cells from PBMCs. The receptor was derived from a human donor with multiple sclerosis. The gene calls are TRBV6-2 or TRBV6-3 and TRBJ2-3; a weak D match, TRBD1 (6 bases). The CDR3 protein is CAPYSAGVADTQYF. Written as DNA, the CDR3 is TGTGCCCCCTACTCGGCAGGGGTGGCAGATACGCAGTATTTT.